The rows below give T cell receptor beta chains drawn from one sample of a study of T-cell memory formation after mild COVID-19. One entry per CDR3 protein, called by TCRdb with MiXCR from the 5' RACE reads. There are roughly 450,000 distinct CDR3 sequences in the sample; 15% to 20% occur only once, and around an eighth lies in the top ten. Sequencing was performed on PBMCs or a T cell subset sorted from them (not recorded which). These receptor sequences come from an adult woman who had mild COVID-19 (a few samples of this study predate the infection). Cell type and time point are not known. The CDR3 runs from the conserved cysteine through the conserved F or W. For some rows the clone size is stated as once, few or many, or as a class when expanded; others skip it.

clone size,V gene,CDR3 protein
.,TRBV20-1,CSARGQGAFRYEQYF
.,TRBV5-8,CASSFGAVNEKLFF
few,TRBV9,CASSSIPGNEQFF
.,TRBV19,CASKSSSGIEYEQYF
.,TRBV6-1,CASRPYAGDSYTGELFF
few,TRBV20-1,CSAPSSGYEQYF
few,TRBV7-8,CASSLNRATNTEAFF
.,TRBV30,CACPAAGYGYTF
.,TRBV20-1,CSARVLAGLTSEQFF
few,TRBV9,CASSVNPREGTDTQYF
.,TRBV7-9,CASSSLGGAYNEQFF
.,TRBV29-1,CSVVRSGYNEQFF
few,TRBV3-1,CASTSWTGGITEAFF
.,TRBV7-9,CASSLYSGGTYDQYF
few,TRBV5-1,CASTLDSNSPLHF
few,TRBV4-2,CASSQAASGSSSYNEQFF
few,TRBV5-1,CASSLAAGGYTF
few,TRBV9,CASSHDPGPRKANYGYTF
.,TRBV20-1,CSPKGLRASTDTQYF
.,TRBV5-1,CASSRGDRVTDTEAFF
.,TRBV7-9,CASSLVQVEETQYF
few,TRBV24-1,CATSEPPGQGATGELFF
.,TRBV2,CASSRSFIRGHEQYF
few,TRBV11-2,CASSLNVGNTEAFF
many,TRBV12-3/TRBV12-4,CASSLLNTEAFF
.,TRBV27,CASSLKGHSYEQYF
.,TRBV29-1,CSVPGTGGTYGYTF
few,TRBV5-1,CASSLTPGLNTSYNEQFF
.,TRBV6-5,CASSSDLGRGYTF
.,TRBV7-8,CASSVLRTRFRSYNEQFF
few,TRBV3-1,CASSQGQGRNGYTF
few,TRBV7-8,CASSLEGAGYSETQYF
few,TRBV12-3/TRBV12-4,CASSWRGLGETQYF
few,TRBV12-3/TRBV12-4,CASSRTGGVQYF
.,TRBV5-1,CASSLAQALDTGELFF
.,TRBV5-1,CASSYYAGTSPVNEQFF
.,TRBV4-1,CASSQVVTYNEQFF
.,TRBV24-1,CATSDFPNYGYTF
.,TRBV30,CAWSVLGQGDEQYF
few,TRBV20-1,CSARVHTGGAEAFF
few,TRBV29-1,CSVDDRRNTEAFF
few,TRBV5-4,CASTSSGGNYNEQFF
.,TRBV20-1,CSALQGGNQPQHF
few,TRBV19,CASSIDDTTNTEAFF
few,TRBV28,CASSGRGGGYEQYF
few,TRBV4-2,CASSLNTGEVEQFF
.,TRBV7-9,CASSSPWGHVNGYTF
.,TRBV5-1,CASSLGQGTRSYEQYF
.,TRBV5-1,CASSLEGGFNQPQHF
.,TRBV20-1,CSAIPLNGVGNEKLFF
many,TRBV6-5,CASSRDLLQPQHF
.,TRBV3-1,CASSLRDTNTEAFF